Listed here are 8 T cell receptor beta chains from one sample, sequenced in a study of CD8+ T cells in alopecia areata. Described treatment: oral pan-JAK inhibitor, 5-10 mg twice daily. Extracted RNA was reverse transcribed into cDNA, the sequencing template. Using immunoSEQ multiplex PCR, the repertoire was profiled, and TCRdb retains in-frame clones only, with some absent. The repertoire holds 110,000 to 150,000 clones, 54% seen once, with 15% to 20% in the top ten. The sequences come from CD8+ T cells sorted from blood, collected at week 4, from a patient treated with tofacitinib. These receptors came from a human donor with alopecia areata.

A note on this clone: Germline is not matched at one junction end, which may reflect a read error. The V gene is TRBV7-7, the J gene TRBJ2-5, with D maybe TRBD1 (5 bases). Germline-derived CDR1 and CDR2 are SSHAT and FNYEAQ (reference sequence). CDR3 length: 13 amino acids. CDR3 nucleotide sequence: TGTGCTAGCAGCTCGACAGTGTCCGAGACCCAGTACTTC. As protein: CASSSTVSETQYF.

A few counts support this clone. CDR3 sequence reads: CAIGGDQETQYF. The CDR3 nucleotides are TGTGCCATCGGGGGGGACCAAGAGACCCAGTACTTC. This sequence joins TRBV10-3 and TRBJ2-5; TRBD2 agrees at 7 bases. V lost 8 bases to trimming and J lost 0 bases; unmatched junction nucleotides: 0. Looked up from germline, CDR1 is ENHRY and CDR2 is SYGVKD. The CDR3 has 12 amino acids.

This clone was picked up a small number of times. The V call is TRBV4-1, the J call TRBJ2-1; D is perhaps TRBD1 (6 bases). CDR1 is MGHRA, CDR2 YSYEKL, per germline. V was pared by 3 bases and J by 2 bases, with 14 bases between. The CDR3 consists of 16 residues. Here the CDR3 reads CASSHPKGEPYNEQFF. CDR3 nucleotide sequence: TGCGCCAGCAGCCACCCGAAGGGGGAACCCTACAATGAGCAGTTCTTC.

This clone appeared once. J is TRBJ1-3 and V is TRBV15, with unresolved D. Trimming left V 7 bases short and J 0 bases short, with 7 bases between. The CDR3 extends over 13 amino acids. Per the germline V gene, CDR1 is LNHNV and CDR2 is YYDKDF (reference sequence). The CDR3 is CATTEVSGNTIYF. The CDR3 nucleotides read TGTGCCACCACCGAGGTCTCTGGAAACACCATATATTTT.

This clone has a handful of counts. The chain recombines TRBV13 with TRBJ1-5; a weak D match, TRBD1 (5 bases). The CDR3 is 14 amino acids. V lost 4 bases, J lost 4 bases, and 11 bases lay in between. CDR1 is PRHDT and CDR2 is FYEKMQ in the germline V gene (reference sequence). CDR3 protein: CASSSRDGNQPQHF. CDR3 DNA: TGTGCCAGCAGCTCTAGGGACGGAAATCAGCCCCAGCATTTT. Full variable domain (missing parts from reference TRBV13 and TRBJ1-5): AAGVIQSPRHLIKEKRETATLKCYPIPRHDTVYWYQQGPGQDPQFLISFYEKMQSDKGSIPDRFSAQQFSDYHSELNMSSLELGDSALYFCASSSRDGNQPQHFGDGTRLSIL.

This clone was recorded a few times. J is TRBJ2-7 and V is TRBV30; TRBD1 matches at 7 bases. The germline CDR1 and CDR2 sequences are GTSNPN and SVGIG (reference sequence). The length of the CDR3 is 13 residues. V shed 3 bases and J 7 bases; nucleotides not matched to a gene: 9. The CDR3 nucleotides are TGTGCCTGGAGGCCGGGACAGCTATTAGAGCAGTACTTC. Its protein product is CAWRPGQLLEQYF. Using reference TRBV30 and TRBJ2-7 for the parts outside the CDR3, the full variable domain is SQTIHQWPATLVQPVGSPLSLECTVEGTSNPNLYWYRQAAGRGLQLLFYSVGIGQISSEVPQNLSASRPQDRQFILSSKKLLLSDSGFYLCAWRPGQLLEQYFGPGTRLTVT.

This clone came up once. J is TRBJ1-1 and V is TRBV29-1; unclear D gene. This CDR3 is built from 13 residues. V lost 4 bases to trimming and J lost 0 bases, with 9 bases between them. Germline CDR1 SQVTM, CDR2 ANQGSEA. CDR3 nucleotides: TGCAGCGTTGCGGCAGCTATGAACACTGAAGCTTTCTTT. Residues: CSVAAAMNTEAFF. Together with reference TRBV29-1 and TRBJ1-1, the CDR3 gives the full variable domain: SAVISQKPSRDICQRGTSLTIQCQVDSQVTMMFWYRQQPGQSLTLIATANQGSEATYESGFVIDKFPISRPNLTFSTLTVSNMSPEDSSIYLCSVAAAMNTEAFFGQGTRLTVV.

The CDR3, as DNA: TGTGCCAGCAGCTCCCCCGGGACAGGGAGCTATGGCTACACCTTC. Its protein is CASSSPGTGSYGYTF. This chain links TRBV13 with TRBJ1-2; 9 nucleotides agree with TRBD1. The CDR3 runs 15 residues. J lost 4 bases, V lost 4 bases, and 7 bases had no gene match. Germline V gene data show CDR1 as PRHDT and CDR2 as FYEKMQ (reference sequence).